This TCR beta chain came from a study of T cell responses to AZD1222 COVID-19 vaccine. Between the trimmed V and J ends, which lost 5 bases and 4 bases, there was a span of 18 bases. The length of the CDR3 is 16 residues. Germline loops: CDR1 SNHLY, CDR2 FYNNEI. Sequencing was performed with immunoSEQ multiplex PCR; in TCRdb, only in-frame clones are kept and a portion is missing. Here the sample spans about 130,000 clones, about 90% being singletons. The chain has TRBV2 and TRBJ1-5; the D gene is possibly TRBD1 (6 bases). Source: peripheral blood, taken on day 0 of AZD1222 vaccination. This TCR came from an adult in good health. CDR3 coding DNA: TGTGCCAGCAGTCCCACCGGGACAAACCCGAATCAGCCCCAGCATTTT. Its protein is CASSPTGTNPNQPQHF.